This TCR beta chain was sequenced during a study of regulatory T cells in long-lasting Graves disease. Time point indicated: newly diagnosed GD, antithyroid drugs for less than 3 months. Isolated PBMC RNA provided the starting material for the TCR library. The CDR3 is made up of 17 amino acids. Germline V gene lookup returns CDR1 MNHNS and CDR2 SASEGT. The V and J ends lost 0 bases and 1 base respectively, with 14 bases between them. Both iRepertoire HTBI primers and Arm-PCR of CDR3 regions were used to build the TCR beta libraries. TCRdb re-called the multiplex PCR reads with MiXCR, one entry per CDR3 protein. The repertoire holds a few hundred thousand distinct CDR3 sequences, with about 15% as singletons. There are many counts of this clonotype. A further study also used this sample, focusing on T cells in Graves' hyperthyroidism and ophthalmopathy. As that report states: Patients were excluded because of uncontrolled infection, other autoimmune disease, pregnancy or lactation.

The sequenced sample was peripheral blood mononuclear cells (PBMCs), obtained at new diagnosis, from a patient treated with antithyroid drugs. The gene calls are TRBV6-1 and TRBJ2-3; D unclear. The clonotype comes from a woman aged 50 to 60 with Graves disease. In nucleotides, the CDR3 is TGTGCCAGCAGTGAAGCCCGTTATGGCGGAGGCACAGATACGCAGTATTTT. Translation: CASSEARYGGGTDTQYF.